Below are 15 T cell receptor beta chains sequenced from a single sample in a study of beta chain features in type 1 diabetes. TCRB transcripts that were expressed got sequenced, as all of the isolated RNA had been reverse transcribed. Clones were read by immunoSEQ multiplex PCR, and TCRdb kept only the in-frame ones, dropping some. This repertoire shows 35,000 to 50,000 clones, 50% found once; its top ten account for around 0.25%. Specimen: stem cell memory CD4+ T cells from blood. Every receptor here comes from a woman aged 25 to 45 in good health.

The chain employs TRBV7-2 and TRBJ2-1, with a tentative D call TRBD2 (5 bases). Germline V lookup: CDR1 SGHTA, CDR2 FQGNSA. V shed 5 bases and J shed 8 bases, with 16 bases lying between them. This CDR3 comprises 14 residues. CDR3 loop: CASSPRLAFYEQFF. CDR3 DNA: TGTGCCAGCAGCCCCAGGCTAGCTTTCTATGAGCAGTTCTTC.

The chain carries TRBV18 and TRBJ2-1; 13 bases match TRBD2. This CDR3 contains 14 residues. Germline CDR1 is KGHSH and CDR2 is LQKENI. Germline trimming cut 2 bases from V and 14 bases from J; bases unmatched to any gene: 6. The CDR3 bases are TGTGCCAGCTCACCAGGGACTAGCGGGACGGTAGAGTTCTTC. Residues: CASSPGTSGTVEFF.

This chain joins TRBV7-2 and TRBJ2-5; 7 bases are shared with TRBD1. The J call may not be correct, given that the DNA end is closer to TRBJ2-7. CDR3 size: 14 residues. The germline gives CDR1 SGHTA, CDR2 FQGNSA. Written as DNA, the CDR3 is TGTGCCAGCAGAGAAGGCAGGGGGTCCTACGAGCAGTACTTC. Translation gives CASREGRGSYEQYF.

The chain uses TRBV2 and TRBJ2-7; D might be TRBD1 (6 bases). The CDR3 sequence is 12 residues long. The germline gives CDR1 SNHLY, CDR2 FYNNEI. The V end was cut by 7 bases, the J end by 6 bases, with 13 bases between. As DNA, the CDR3 is TGTGCCAGCAACTTACAGGGTGGCGAGCAGTACTTC. The encoded protein is CASNLQGGEQYF.

The gene calls are TRBV6-6 and TRBJ2-1; weak D call: TRBD1 (6 bases). The V end lost 2 bases, the J end lost 10 bases, and 12 bases lay between the germline ends. The germline gives CDR1 MNHNY, CDR2 SVGAGI (reference sequence). The CDR3 sequence is 13 residues long. In DNA, the CDR3 is TGTGCCAGCAGTTACACTCAGGGGCGGGAGCAGTTCTTC. This sequence encodes CASSYTQGREQFF.

This clone has more than one count but fewer than ten. The chain couples TRBV7-6 to TRBJ1-1, with D perhaps TRBD1 (5 bases). Per the germline V gene, CDR1 is SGHVS and CDR2 is FNYEAQ. V was pared by 0 bases and J by 8 bases, with 10 bases between. The CDR3 extends over 13 amino acids. The CDR3 nucleotides read TGTGCCAGCAGCTTAGCGTTGCGGGGGGAAGCTTTCTTT. Translation: CASSLALRGEAFF.

The V gene is TRBV11-2, the J gene TRBJ2-1, with D uncertain. The CDR3 runs to 15 residues. V was trimmed by 6 bases and J by 4 bases, leaving 16 bases between them. The germline V gene has CDR1 SGHAT and CDR2 FQNNGV. Here the CDR3 DNA reads TGTGCCAGCAGTCACAAGGTACAGAATTACAATGAGCAGTTCTTC. This translates into CASSHKVQNYNEQFF.

The chain is built from TRBV5-1 and TRBJ2-2; 8 bases fit TRBD1. The CDR3 loop spans 15 amino acids. J was trimmed by 0 bases and V by 3 bases; bases with no gene match: 1. The germline V gene has CDR1 SGHRS and CDR2 YFSETQ. The CDR3 here is CASSSRGPNTGELFF. The DNA for the CDR3 is TGCGCCAGCAGCTCCAGGGGGCCGAACACCGGGGAGCTGTTTTTT.

This clone is labeled medium-sized (0.01 to 0.1%). The chain joins TRBV6-6 to TRBJ2-7; possible D gene TRBD1, 5 bases. This CDR3 is 12 amino acids long. Trimming stripped 6 bases from V and 1 base from J, with 7 bases between. The germline gives CDR1 MNHNY, CDR2 SVGAGI (reference sequence). The CDR3 is CASSRVSYEQYF. CDR3 DNA sequence: TGTGCCAGCAGCAGGGTGTCCTACGAGCAGTACTTC.

This clone has more than one count but fewer than ten. The CDR3 sequence: CSVDGSQETQYF. CDR3 sequence (DNA): TGCAGCGTTGACGGGAGCCAAGAGACCCAGTACTTC. The chain recombines TRBV29-1 with TRBJ2-5; D possibly corresponds to TRBD2 (6 bases). V was trimmed by 3 bases and J by 1 base, leaving 6 bases between them. The CDR3 spans 12 residues. Germline V gene sequence: CDR1 SQVTM, CDR2 ANQGSEA.

The chain joins TRBV9 to TRBJ2-1; D might be TRBD2 (6 bases). The CDR3 consists of 16 residues. Germline V gene data show CDR1 as SGDLS and CDR2 as YYNGEE. The V gene lost 0 bases and the J gene lost 1 base, with 11 bases spanning the gap. This CDR3 is CASSVAGGTSYNEQFF. The CDR3 bases are TGTGCCAGCAGCGTAGCTGGCGGGACTTCCTACAATGAGCAGTTCTTC.

This chain joins TRBV7-8 and TRBJ1-4; TRBD1 might be the D (6 bases). Deletions cut 4 bases from V and 0 bases from J, with 9 bases between. CDR1 SGHVS and CDR2 FQNEAQ come from the germline V gene. The CDR3 length is 15 residues. The CDR3 here is CASSSQGATNEKLFF. CDR3 nucleotides: TGTGCCAGCAGCTCACAGGGCGCAACTAATGAAAAACTGTTTTTT.

This clone was counted between two and nine times. CDR3 in DNA: TGTGCCAGCAGCTTAGTCGGACTAGCGGGAGGGGAGCAGTACTTC. Translation: CASSLVGLAGGEQYF. The J gene is TRBJ2-7, the V gene TRBV7-9; TRBD2 matches 15 bases. The CDR3 extends over 15 amino acids. The J segment lost 7 bases and the V segment lost 1 base, leaving 2 bases of the junction unmatched. Germline V gene data show CDR1 as SEHNR and CDR2 as FQNEAQ (reference sequence).

This chain uses TRBV27 with TRBJ1-3, with a possible D match to TRBD1 (6 bases). The CDR3 is made up of 16 amino acids. V lost 2 bases, J lost 0 bases, and 11 bases lay in between. The V gene's germline CDR1 is MNHEY and CDR2 SMNVEV (reference sequence). This CDR3 reads CASSLGGGSSGNTIYF. CDR3 nucleotide sequence: TGTGCCAGCAGTTTAGGCGGGGGCTCCTCTGGAAACACCATATATTTT.

As to this clone: A junction boundary mismatches the germline segment, possibly from a read error. The genes are TRBV6-6 and TRBJ2-7; the match to TRBD2 covers 13 bases. Germline assignment: CDR1 MNHNY and CDR2 SVGAGI (reference sequence). This CDR3 comprises 15 residues. CDR3 in amino acids: CASSQRTSGSLFHPF. In DNA form, the CDR3 reads TGTGCCAGCAGTCAACGGACTAGCGGGAGCTTATTCCATCCCTTC.